These 4 T cell receptor beta chains were sequenced from one sample in a study of CD8 T cells in ankylosing spondylitis (dated by TCRdb to 2016 to 2017). General findings and caveats noted by the study authors: A TCR beta motif made up of 7 to 9 highly homologous amino acid variants appeared to be characteristic of blood from ankylosing spondylitis patients.

Libraries were constructed by 5' RACE. The sequencer listed for this sample is Illumina HiSeq 2500. The public reads were reprocessed in TCRdb via fastp at Q25 and MiXCR, keeping in-frame beta chains. Every CDR3 protein is listed once, alongside the most common genes and DNA of its rows. The sample has 470,000 or so distinct CDR3 sequences on record, roughly 25% of them singletons. Over 0.8% of the sample rests with the top ten. Their antigens remain unidentified. The sample comprised blood, either unsorted or a sorted T cell fraction (not recorded which). Every receptor here comes from a male donor with ankylosing spondylitis.

In nucleotides, the CDR3 is TGCAGCGTTGAAGTCGGGACAGCTTCCTCCTACAATGAGCAGTTCTTC. It encodes CSVEVGTASSYNEQFF. The chain combines TRBV29-1 with TRBJ2-1, with 7 bases lining up with TRBD1. The CDR3 spans 16 residues. Germline-derived CDR1 and CDR2 are SQVTM and ANQGSEA. V was clipped by 1 base and J by 0 bases; unmatched bases: 6.

The V and J genes are TRBV7-2 and TRBJ2-6; TRBD1 aligns across 11 bases. In germline, CDR1 is SGHTA, CDR2 FQGNSA. V lost 1 base and J lost 2; bases outside the gene matches: 1. The CDR3 has 17 residues. CDR3 region: CASSLGTGGAGANVLTF. CDR3 coding DNA: TGTGCCAGCAGCTTAGGGACAGGGGGCGCTGGGGCCAACGTCCTGACTTTC.

In its sample, this clonotype was seen many times. The rearrangement links TRBV11-2 to TRBJ2-7; 10 nucleotides agree with TRBD2. The V gene end was trimmed by 0 bases and the J gene end by 0 bases; junction bases not matched to a gene: 2. Germline V gene sequence: CDR1 SGHAT, CDR2 FQNNGV. The CDR3 consists of 16 residues. The CDR3 DNA follows: TGTGCCAGCAGCTTAGATGGACTAGCGGTCTCCTACGAGCAGTACTTC. Translated: CASSLDGLAVSYEQYF.

The chain combines TRBV20-1 with TRBJ1-3; D ambiguous. CDR1 DFQATT and CDR2 SNEGSKA come from the germline V gene (reference sequence). The CDR3 is made up of 14 amino acids. With 3 bases removed from V and 3 bases from J, the gap between germline ends came to 12 bases. Here the CDR3 reads CSARRQPDGNTIYF. CDR3 in DNA: TGCAGTGCTAGGAGACAACCGGATGGAAACACCATATATTTT.